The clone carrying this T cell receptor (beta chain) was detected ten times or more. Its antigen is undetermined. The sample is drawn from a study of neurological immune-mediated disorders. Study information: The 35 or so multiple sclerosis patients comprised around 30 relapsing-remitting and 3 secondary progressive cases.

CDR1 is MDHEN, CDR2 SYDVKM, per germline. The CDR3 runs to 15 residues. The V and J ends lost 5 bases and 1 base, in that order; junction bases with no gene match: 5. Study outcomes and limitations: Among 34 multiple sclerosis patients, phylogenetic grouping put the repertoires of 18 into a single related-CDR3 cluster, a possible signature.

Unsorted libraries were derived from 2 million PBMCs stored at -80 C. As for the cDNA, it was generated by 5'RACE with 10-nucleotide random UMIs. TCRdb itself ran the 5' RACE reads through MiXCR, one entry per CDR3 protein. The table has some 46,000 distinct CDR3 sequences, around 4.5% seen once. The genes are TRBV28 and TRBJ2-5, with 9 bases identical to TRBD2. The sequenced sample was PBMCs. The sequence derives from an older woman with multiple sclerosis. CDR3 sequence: CASSGRLAAQETQYF. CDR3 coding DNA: TGTGCCAGCAGTGGAAGACTAGCGGCCCAAGAGACCCAGTACTTC.